The T cell receptor beta chain described here comes from a study of shared clonotypes between healthy human individuals. Turning to this clone: The sample carries other DNA sequences with the same CDR3.

Looked up from germline, CDR1 is MNHEY and CDR2 is SMNVEV (reference sequence). V gave up 5 bases and J gave up 2 bases, with 10 bases separating them. This CDR3 has 13 residues. Generated by immunoSEQ multiplex PCR, the TCRdb table keeps only in-frame clones and is missing some. Of about 2 million clones listed, about 95% are singletons. Terminally differentiated effector memory CD45RA+ cells were excluded from the naive CD8 cells, which were CD45RO-negative and positively selected for CCR7. The chain has TRBV27 and TRBJ2-7, with D perhaps matching TRBD2 (6 bases). This TCR came from a man younger than 30 in good health. Sequencing input: naive CD8+ T cells sorted from blood. The CDR3 sequence is CASSPTRAYEQYF. The CDR3 DNA follows: TGTGCCAGCAGTCCGACTAGAGCCTACGAGCAGTACTTC.